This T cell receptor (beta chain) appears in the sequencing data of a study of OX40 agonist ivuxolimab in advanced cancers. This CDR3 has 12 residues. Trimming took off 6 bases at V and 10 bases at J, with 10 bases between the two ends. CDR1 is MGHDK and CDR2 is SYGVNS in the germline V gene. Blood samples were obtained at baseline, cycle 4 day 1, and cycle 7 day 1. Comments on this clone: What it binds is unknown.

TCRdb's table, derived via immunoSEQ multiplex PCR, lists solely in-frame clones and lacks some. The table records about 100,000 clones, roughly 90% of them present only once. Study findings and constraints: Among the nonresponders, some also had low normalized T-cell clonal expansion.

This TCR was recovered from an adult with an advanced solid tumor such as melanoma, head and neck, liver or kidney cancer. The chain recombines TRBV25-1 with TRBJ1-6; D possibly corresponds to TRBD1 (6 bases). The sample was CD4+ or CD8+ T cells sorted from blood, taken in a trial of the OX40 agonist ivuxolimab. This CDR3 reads CASRTGLSPLHF. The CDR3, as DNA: TGTGCCAGCAGAACAGGGTTGTCACCCCTCCACTTT.